Sequencing of this TCR beta chain was carried out in a study of cytomegalovirus exposure and HLA in healthy donors. Germline-derived CDR1 and CDR2 are LGHNT and FRNRAP. CDR3 size: 18 residues. V lost 3 bases, J lost 3 bases, and 23 bases lay in between. Notes on the study in general: In an earlier analysis, about 87% or about 30%: the productive usage of most TCR beta V segments. Within the data, a cluster of highly shared sequence variants was likely a sequencing artifact. Researchers reportedly found TCR beta sequences accurately predicted most subjects' HLA-A and HLA-B alleles.

The PCR made use of 60 Vbeta and 13 Jbeta primers. Profiled with immunoSEQ multiplex PCR; TCRdb holds only in-frame clones, not every one. Seen here are about 110,000 clones, over 60% observed once, and the top ten hold around 3%. About this clone: Its matching antigen is unknown.

Sequencing was done on a sample of PBMCs. V is TRBV12-5 and J is TRBJ1-1; no reliable D call. This TCR derives from a woman aged 55-69 years in good health and CMV-seropositive. This CDR3 is CASGFMLGTGNRDTEAFF. The CDR3 DNA is TGTGCTAGTGGTTTTATGCTCGGCACCGGGAACCGGGACACTGAAGCTTTCTTT.